These T cell receptor beta chains were read from a single sample in a study of a mutant IDH1 vaccine in newly diagnosed glioma. Some clones are missing from TCRdb's copy, which holds only in-frame ones; the method was immunoSEQ multiplex PCR. The data show tens of thousands of clones, with 70% to 80% seen just once and less than 2% held by the top ten. Material: PBMCs, obtained from a glioma patient treated with radiotherapy, temozolomide or both. Receptors originate from a woman in her thirties or forties with glioma. Both conserved end residues are part of each CDR3. D genes are given only for firm matches. A clone size is listed for some rows: how often the clone was seen (once, few, many), or a class if it is expanded.

v_gene	j_gene	abundance	len	d_gene	CDR3nt	CDR3aa
TRBV4-3	TRBJ1-4	NA	14	TRBD1	TGCGCCAGCAGCCAGGGCAGGGGGAATGAAAAACTGTTTTTT	CASSQGRGNEKLFF
TRBV7-9	TRBJ1-6	few	13	NA	TGTGCCAGCAGCTTAGAGATAGGGGAGTCCCTCCACTTT	CASSLEIGESLHF
TRBV20-1	TRBJ1-1	few	11	NA	TGCAGTGCTAGGGGAGGGATTGAAGCTTTCTTT	CSARGGIEAFF
TRBV28	TRBJ2-7	few	10	NA	TGTGCCAGCAGTTTTGGGGTGCAGTACTTC	CASSFGVQYF
TRBV7-6	TRBJ1-6	NA	15	NA	TGTGCCAGCAGCTTAGGAATAGACCCCGGTTCACCCCTCCACTTT	CASSLGIDPGSPLHF
TRBV29-1	TRBJ2-1	NA	12	NA	TGCAGCGTTGTGCATCAGGGGATGAAGCAGTTCTTC	CSVVHQGMKQFF
TRBV6-1	TRBJ2-5	NA	15	TRBD1	TGTGCCAGCAGCCCCGGACAGGGACGTGGTGAGACCCAGTACTTC	CASSPGQGRGETQYF
TRBV7-6	TRBJ2-3	once	16	TRBD2	TGTGCCAGCAGCTTTCTAAGCGGGGGAAACACAGATACGCAGTATTTT	CASSFLSGGNTDTQYF
TRBV4-3	TRBJ2-5	NA	14	NA	TGCGCCAGCAGCCAAGATCCAGGCCAAGAGACCCAGTACTTC	CASSQDPGQETQYF
TRBV11-3	TRBJ2-2	NA	13	NA	TGTGCCAGCAGCTTAGAAGGGGTCGGGGAGCTGTTTTTT	CASSLEGVGELFF
TRBV4-1	TRBJ2-7	NA	17	TRBD2	TGCGCCAGCAGCCAAGGACTCGGACTAGCGGGCTCCTACGAGCAGTACTTC	CASSQGLGLAGSYEQYF
TRBV15	TRBJ1-2	NA	16	TRBD1	TGTGCCACCAGCAGAGAAGTGGGACAGTTAAATCATGGCTACACCTTC	CATSREVGQLNHGYTF
TRBV6-1	TRBJ1-4	few	14	NA	TGTGCCAGCAGTGAAGTCAGGCCCGATGAAAAACTGTTTTTT	CASSEVRPDEKLFF
TRBV5-6	TRBJ1-1	few	15	NA	TGTGCCAGCAGCCCAACCAGGCAGCAGAACACTGAAGCTTTCTTT	CASSPTRQQNTEAFF
TRBV15	TRBJ1-3	NA	14	NA	TGTGCCACCAGCAGAGCGTCAGGGGAAAACACCATATATTTT	CATSRASGENTIYF
TRBV6-5	TRBJ2-7	NA	14	NA	TGTGCCAGCAGTTCCCTGGGAGGTACGGGCGAGCAGTACTTC	CASSSLGGTGEQYF
TRBV29-1	TRBJ2-4	NA	12	NA	TGCAGCGTTCGGGGGACCAAAAACATTCAGTACTTC	CSVRGTKNIQYF
TRBV7-9	TRBJ1-1	NA	15	TRBD1	TGTGCCAGCAGCTATTACAGGGGAACGAACACTGAAGCTTTCTTT	CASSYYRGTNTEAFF
TRBV7-2	TRBJ1-2	once	16	NA	TGTGCCAGCAGCTTACCAGGATGGCGGGGGGCGAAGGGCTACACCTTC	CASSLPGWRGAKGYTF
TRBV9	TRBJ1-6	NA	14	NA	TGTGCCAGCAGCGTAGAAGGGTTCAATTCACCCCTCCACTTT	CASSVEGFNSPLHF